This section outlines one T cell receptor (beta chain) sequence together with its context. Living in roughly 23 US areas, the participants were between about 18 and 100 years of age. Membership in each cohort depended on participant-reported clinical history. CDR1 is MDHEN and CDR2 is SYDVKM in the germline V gene. The CDR3 totals 14 residues. Trimming cost V 1 base and J 3 bases, with 9 bases left between them. This table comes from immunoSEQ multiplex PCR, and its TCRdb copy is limited to in-frame clones, with some not included. The repertoire holds about 200,000 clones, with 86% as singletons. This sample stems from a study of blood T cell repertoires in COVID-19.

The receptor was derived from a man aged 40-55 years with acute COVID-19. The J gene is TRBJ1-1, the V gene TRBV28; D remains unclear. The sequencing sample was made of PBMCs or T cells enriched from blood (not recorded which). The CDR3 nucleotides read TGTGCCAGCAGTTTATATAGGAGGGACACTGAAGCTTTCTTT. Its translation: CASSLYRRDTEAFF.